Listed below are T cell receptor beta chains from one sample, sequenced in a study of T cells after yellow fever vaccination. TCRdb re-analysed the 5' RACE reads in MiXCR, keeping a single row per CDR3 protein. This table holds 350,000 or so distinct CDR3 sequences, approximately 8% found once. The starting material was PBMCs, obtained roughly 47 days after the first yellow fever vaccination. The origin of the receptors is a man between 18 and 29 years old who received the YFV17D yellow fever vaccine. CDR3s include the opening cysteine and the closing phenylalanine or tryptophan. D genes are given only for firm matches. The size of a clone is reported for some rows only, either as once, few or many, or as a class for expanded clones.

many,-,TRBV12-3/TRBV12-4,TRBJ2-3,CASRTRGRVADTQYF,TGTGCCAGCAGGACTAGGGGGCGAGTGGCAGATACGCAGTATTTT
many,-,TRBV5-1,TRBJ2-5,CASSLRNRGETQYF,TGCGCCAGCAGCTTAAGGAACCGAGGGGAGACCCAGTACTTC
few,-,TRBV20-1,TRBJ1-3,CSARDPSGNTIYF,TGCAGTGCTAGAGATCCCTCTGGAAACACCATATATTTT
-,-,TRBV7-2,TRBJ1-3,CASSFYVSGNTIYF,TGTGCCAGCAGCTTTTATGTTTCTGGAAACACCATATATTTT
-,-,TRBV7-2,TRBJ2-5,CASSPGIHETQYF,TGTGCCAGCAGCCCAGGGATACACGAGACCCAGTACTTC
few,-,TRBV18,TRBJ2-2,CASSPQRQENTGELFF,TGTGCCAGCTCTCCCCAGCGGCAGGAGAACACCGGGGAGCTGTTTTTT
few,-,TRBV5-1,TRBJ1-1,CASSQTQFMNTEAFF,TGCGCCAGCAGCCAGACACAGTTCATGAACACTGAAGCTTTCTTT
few,TRBD1,TRBV7-2,TRBJ1-4,CASSSQTGGEKLFF,TGTGCCAGCAGCTCTCAGACAGGGGGCGAAAAACTGTTTTTT
many,TRBD1,TRBV12-3/TRBV12-4,TRBJ2-3,CASSDRGNTDTQYF,TGTGCCAGTTCCGACAGGGGAAACACAGATACGCAGTATTTT
many,TRBD2,TRBV12-3/TRBV12-4,TRBJ2-7,CASSTLTSVRSYEQYF,TGTGCCAGCAGTACCCTGACTAGCGTTCGGTCCTACGAGCAGTACTTC
-,TRBD1,TRBV10-3,TRBJ1-1,CAIRGQAEAFF,TGTGCCATCAGAGGACAGGCTGAAGCTTTCTTT
many,-,TRBV7-9,TRBJ1-6,CASSPGRGYSPLHF,TGTGCCAGCAGCCCGGGGCGAGGGTATTCACCCCTCCACTTT
few,-,TRBV13,TRBJ2-1,CASSPVGGTDNEQFF,TGTGCCAGCAGTCCCGTCGGGGGAACAGACAATGAGCAGTTCTTC
few,-,TRBV15,TRBJ2-2,CATSRGTDNTGELFF,TGTGCCACCAGCAGGGGAACTGACAACACCGGGGAGCTGTTTTTT
-,TRBD1,TRBV5-4,TRBJ2-1,CASSPRDRDNEQFF,TGTGCCAGCAGCCCCCGGGACAGGGATAATGAGCAGTTCTTC
-,TRBD2,TRBV20-1,TRBJ2-5,CCAEVLLAGTQETQYF,TGCTGTGCTGAGGTGTTGCTAGCGGGGACCCAAGAGACCCAGTACTTC
-,-,TRBV7-9,TRBJ2-3,CASSLAGTRSDTQYF,TGTGCCAGCAGCTTAGCGGGCACAAGAAGCGATACGCAGTATTTT
-,-,TRBV12-5,TRBJ1-3,CASGPGSGSGNTIYF,TGTGCTAGTGGTCCAGGGTCGGGCTCTGGAAACACCATATATTTT
-,-,TRBV11-2,TRBJ2-7,CASSFYSGSSYEQYF,TGTGCCAGCAGCTTTTACTCCGGGAGCTCCTACGAGCAGTACTTC
few,-,TRBV15,TRBJ2-3,CATSRPQTGVGPDTQYF,TGTGCCACCAGCAGACCTCAGACCGGGGTCGGTCCAGATACGCAGTATTTT
-,-,TRBV6-5,TRBJ1-1,CASSSVLTSTEAFF,TGTGCCAGCAGTTCTGTACTCACCTCCACTGAAGCTTTCTTT
few,-,TRBV28,TRBJ1-1,CASSLLGTTNTEAFF,TGTGCCAGCAGCCTACTAGGAACCACGAACACTGAAGCTTTCTTT
-,TRBD1,TRBV29-1,TRBJ2-7,CSVEGGQGIEQYF,TGCAGCGTTGAAGGGGGACAGGGCATCGAGCAGTACTTC
few,TRBD2,TRBV4-3,TRBJ2-4,CASSPRAGGGELAKNIQYF,TGCGCCAGCAGCCCACGAGCGGGGGGGGGTGAGTTAGCCAAAAACATTCAGTACTTC
-,-,TRBV2,TRBJ1-5,CASSDRNINQPQHF,TGTGCCAGCAGTGATCGGAATATCAATCAGCCCCAGCATTTT
few,-,TRBV7-9,TRBJ1-6,CASSHSPGSNSPLHF,TGTGCCAGCAGCCACTCTCCGGGTTCTAATTCACCCCTCCACTTT